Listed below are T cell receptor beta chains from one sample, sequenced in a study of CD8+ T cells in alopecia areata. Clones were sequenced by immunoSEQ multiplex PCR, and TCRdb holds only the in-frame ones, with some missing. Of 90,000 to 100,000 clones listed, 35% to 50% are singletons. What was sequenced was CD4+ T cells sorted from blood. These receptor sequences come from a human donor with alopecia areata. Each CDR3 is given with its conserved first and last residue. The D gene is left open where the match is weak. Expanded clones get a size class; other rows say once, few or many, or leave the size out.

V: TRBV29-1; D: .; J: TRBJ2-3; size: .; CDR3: CSVEGGEWPNADTQYF; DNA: TGCAGCGTTGAAGGTGGGGAGTGGCCGAACGCGGATACGCAGTATTTT
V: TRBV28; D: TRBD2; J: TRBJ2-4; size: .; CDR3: CASSLVLAEAKNIQYF; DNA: TGTGCCAGCAGTTTAGTACTAGCGGAAGCCAAAAACATTCAGTACTTC
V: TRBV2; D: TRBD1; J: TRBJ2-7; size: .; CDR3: CASSGDRGTSSYEQYF; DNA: TGTGCCAGCAGTGGGGACAGGGGGACCAGCTCCTACGAGCAGTACTTC
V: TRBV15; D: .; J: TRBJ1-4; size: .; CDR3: CATSRMSGANEKLFF; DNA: TGTGCCACCAGCAGGATGTCTGGCGCTAATGAAAAACTGTTTTTT
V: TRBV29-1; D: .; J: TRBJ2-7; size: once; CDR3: CSVRTQAYEQYF; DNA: TGCAGCGTTAGGACCCAGGCCTACGAGCAGTACTTC
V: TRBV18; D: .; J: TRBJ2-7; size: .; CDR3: CASSPAVSSGEQYF; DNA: TGTGCCAGCTCACCGGCGGTAAGCAGCGGGGAGCAGTACTTC
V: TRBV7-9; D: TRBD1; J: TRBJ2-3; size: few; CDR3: CASSSTGDHTQYF; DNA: TGTGCCAGCAGCTCGACAGGGGATCATACGCAGTATTTT
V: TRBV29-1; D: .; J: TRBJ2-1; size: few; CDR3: CSVGAGSNEQFF; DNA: TGCAGCGTTGGGGCAGGGAGCAATGAGCAGTTCTTC
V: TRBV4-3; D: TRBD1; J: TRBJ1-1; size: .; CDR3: CASSPGQGTEAFF; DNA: TGCGCCAGCAGCCCAGGACAGGGGACTGAAGCTTTCTTT
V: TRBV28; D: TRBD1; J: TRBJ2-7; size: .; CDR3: CASSPTGLDWEQYF; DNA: TGTGCCAGCAGCCCGACAGGGCTTGATTGGGAGCAGTACTTC
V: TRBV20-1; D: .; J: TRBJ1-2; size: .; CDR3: CSAGGYTF; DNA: TGCAGTGCGGGGGGCTACACCTTC
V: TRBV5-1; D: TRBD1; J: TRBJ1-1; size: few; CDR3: CASTWAGGTAEAFF; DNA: TGCGCCAGCACTTGGGCAGGGGGCACGGCTGAAGCTTTCTTT
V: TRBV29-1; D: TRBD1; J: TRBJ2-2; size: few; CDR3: CSVGTRTGVTGELFF; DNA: TGCAGCGTTGGGACTAGGACAGGGGTCACCGGGGAGCTGTTTTTT
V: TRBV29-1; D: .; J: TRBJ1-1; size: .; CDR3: CSVAYEGTEAFF; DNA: TGCAGCGTTGCGTACGAGGGCACTGAAGCTTTCTTT
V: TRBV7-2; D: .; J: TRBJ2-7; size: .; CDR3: CASSWSGRGYEQYF; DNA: TGTGCCAGCAGCTGGTCGGGACGGGGCTACGAGCAGTACTTC
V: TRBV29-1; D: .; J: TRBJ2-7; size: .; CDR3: CSVEEQVYEQYF; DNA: TGCAGCGTTGAAGAACAGGTATACGAGCAGTACTTC
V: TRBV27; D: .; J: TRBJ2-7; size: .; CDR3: CASSWSSVTVEQYF; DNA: TGTGCCAGCAGTTGGTCTAGCGTCACGGTCGAGCAGTACTTC
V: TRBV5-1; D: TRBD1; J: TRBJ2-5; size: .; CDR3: CASSPGRTGGQETQYF; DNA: TGCGCCAGCAGCCCGGGCCGGACAGGGGGCCAAGAGACCCAGTACTTC
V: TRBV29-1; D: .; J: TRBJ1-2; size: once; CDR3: CSVVGVRTAIITQGYTF; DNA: TGCAGCGTTGTGGGGGTGAGGACAGCGATCATTACCCAAGGCTACACCTTC
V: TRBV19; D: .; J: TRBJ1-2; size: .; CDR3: CASKPITGTNYGYTF; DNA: TGTGCCAGTAAGCCGATTACAGGGACGAACTATGGCTACACCTTC
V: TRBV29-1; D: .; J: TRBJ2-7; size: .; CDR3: CSVRENLDDEQYF; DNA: TGCAGCGTGCGGGAAAATTTAGACGACGAGCAGTACTTC
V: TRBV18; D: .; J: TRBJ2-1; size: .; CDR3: CASSPPGGSYNEQFF; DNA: TGTGCCAGCTCACCACCTGGGGGGTCCTACAATGAGCAGTTCTTC
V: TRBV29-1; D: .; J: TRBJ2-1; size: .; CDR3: CSGAIWGYNEQFF; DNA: TGCAGCGGGGCTATTTGGGGCTACAATGAGCAGTTCTTC
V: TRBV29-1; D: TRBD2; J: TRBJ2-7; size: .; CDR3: CSAQGLAYEQYF; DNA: TGCAGCGCCCAGGGACTAGCCTACGAGCAGTACTTC
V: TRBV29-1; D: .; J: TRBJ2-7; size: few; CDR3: CSVAGTGVVREQYF; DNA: TGCAGCGTAGCCGGGACCGGGGTAGTCCGCGAGCAGTACTTC
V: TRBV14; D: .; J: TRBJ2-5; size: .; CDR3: CASSLSSSYTYF; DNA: TGTGCCAGCAGCTTATCCAGCTCTTACACCTACTTC
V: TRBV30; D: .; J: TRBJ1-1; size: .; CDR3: CAWSVLGGLLNTEAFF; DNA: TGTGCCTGGAGTGTACTCGGGGGACTATTGAACACTGAAGCTTTCTTT
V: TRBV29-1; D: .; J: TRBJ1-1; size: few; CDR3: CSVARRLNTEAFF; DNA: TGCAGCGTTGCTCGACGGCTGAACACTGAAGCTTTCTTT
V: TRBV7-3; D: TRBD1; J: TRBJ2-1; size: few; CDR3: CASSPTGNPYNEQFF; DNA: TGTGCCAGCAGCCCGACAGGGAACCCCTACAATGAGCAGTTCTTC
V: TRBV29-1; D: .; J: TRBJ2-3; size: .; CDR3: CSVENPRNQKSTDTQYF; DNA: TGCAGCGTTGAAAACCCCCGCAACCAAAAAAGCACAGATACGCAGTATTTT
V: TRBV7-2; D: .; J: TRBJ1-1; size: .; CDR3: CASSPSYTGKNTEAFF; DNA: TGTGCCAGCAGCCCGTCTTATACAGGGAAGAACACTGAAGCTTTCTTT
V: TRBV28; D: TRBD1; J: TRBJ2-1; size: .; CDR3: CASVGTVTFHEQFF; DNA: TGTGCCAGCGTCGGGACAGTTACTTTCCATGAGCAGTTCTTC